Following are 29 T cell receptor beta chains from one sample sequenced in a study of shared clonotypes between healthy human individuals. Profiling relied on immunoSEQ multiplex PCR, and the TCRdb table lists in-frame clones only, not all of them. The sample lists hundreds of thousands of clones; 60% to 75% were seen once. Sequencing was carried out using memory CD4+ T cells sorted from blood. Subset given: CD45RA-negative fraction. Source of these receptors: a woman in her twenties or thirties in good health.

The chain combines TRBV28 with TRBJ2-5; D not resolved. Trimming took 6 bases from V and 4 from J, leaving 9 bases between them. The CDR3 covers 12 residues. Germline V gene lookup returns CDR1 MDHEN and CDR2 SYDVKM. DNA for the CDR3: TGTGCCAGCAGGCCCGTCGGAGAGACCCAGTACTTC. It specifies CASRPVGETQYF.

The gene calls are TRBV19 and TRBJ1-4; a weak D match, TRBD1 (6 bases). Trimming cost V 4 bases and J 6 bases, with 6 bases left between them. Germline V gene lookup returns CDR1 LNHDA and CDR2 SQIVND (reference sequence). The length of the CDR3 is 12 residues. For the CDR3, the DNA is TGTGCCAGTAGTACAGGGGATGAAAAACTGTTTTTT. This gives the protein CASSTGDEKLFF.

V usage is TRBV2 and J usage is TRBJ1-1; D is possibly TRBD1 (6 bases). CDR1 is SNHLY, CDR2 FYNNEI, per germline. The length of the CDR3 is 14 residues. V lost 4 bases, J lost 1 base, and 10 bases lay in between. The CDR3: CASSAGDKNTEAFF. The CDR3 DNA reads TGTGCCAGCAGTGCCGGGGACAAGAACACTGAAGCTTTCTTT.

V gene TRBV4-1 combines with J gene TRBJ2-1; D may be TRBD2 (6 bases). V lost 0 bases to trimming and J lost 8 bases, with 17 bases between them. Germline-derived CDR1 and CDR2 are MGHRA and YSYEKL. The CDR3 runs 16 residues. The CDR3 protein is CASSQESRPSVYEQFF. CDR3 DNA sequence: TGCGCCAGCAGCCAAGAGTCTCGGCCTAGCGTCTATGAGCAGTTCTTC.

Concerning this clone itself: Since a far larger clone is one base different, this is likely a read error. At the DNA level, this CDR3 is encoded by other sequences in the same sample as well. This chain's CDR3 is CASSGAYEQYF. DNA of the CDR3: TGTGCCAGCAGCGGGGCCTACGAGCAGTACTTC. The rearrangement joins TRBV6-6 to TRBJ2-7, with D perhaps matching TRBD2 (5 bases). This CDR3 spans 11 amino acids. The V end was cut by 6 bases, the J end by 2 bases, with 5 bases between. In germline, CDR1 is MNHNY, CDR2 SVGAGI (reference sequence).

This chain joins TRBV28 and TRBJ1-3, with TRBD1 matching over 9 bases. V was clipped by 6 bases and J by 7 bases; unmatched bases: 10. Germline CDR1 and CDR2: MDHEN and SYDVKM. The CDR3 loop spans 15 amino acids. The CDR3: CASSPGGQGGNTIYF. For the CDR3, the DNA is TGTGCCAGCAGCCCGGGGGGACAGGGAGGGAACACCATATATTTT.

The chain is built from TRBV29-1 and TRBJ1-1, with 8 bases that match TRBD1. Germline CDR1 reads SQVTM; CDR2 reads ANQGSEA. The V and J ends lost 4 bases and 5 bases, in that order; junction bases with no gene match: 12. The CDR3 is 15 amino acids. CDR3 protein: CSVGSGGSSGTEAFF. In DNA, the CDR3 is TGCAGCGTTGGATCAGGGGGCTCGTCGGGGACTGAAGCTTTCTTT.

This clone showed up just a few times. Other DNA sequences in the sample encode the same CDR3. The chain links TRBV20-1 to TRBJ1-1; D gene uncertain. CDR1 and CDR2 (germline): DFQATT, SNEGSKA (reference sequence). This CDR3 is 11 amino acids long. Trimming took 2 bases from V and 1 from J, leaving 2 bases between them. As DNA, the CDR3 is TGCAGTGCTAGAAAGAACACTGAAGCTTTCTTT. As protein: CSARKNTEAFF.

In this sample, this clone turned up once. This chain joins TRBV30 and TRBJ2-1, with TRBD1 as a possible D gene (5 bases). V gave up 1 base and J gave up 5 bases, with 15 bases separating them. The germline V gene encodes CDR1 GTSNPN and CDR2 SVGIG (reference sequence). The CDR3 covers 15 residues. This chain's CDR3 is CAWSGGHLGNNEQFF. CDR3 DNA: TGTGCCTGGAGTGGGGGCCATTTAGGGAACAATGAGCAGTTCTTC.

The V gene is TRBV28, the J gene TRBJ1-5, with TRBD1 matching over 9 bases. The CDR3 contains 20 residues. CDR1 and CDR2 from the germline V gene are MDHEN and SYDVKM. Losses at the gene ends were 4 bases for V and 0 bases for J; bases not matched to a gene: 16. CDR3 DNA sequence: TGTGCCAGCAGTTCAAAGGGACAGGGCAGTCGCCCTTATAGCAATCAGCCCCAGCATTTT. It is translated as CASSSKGQGSRPYSNQPQHF.

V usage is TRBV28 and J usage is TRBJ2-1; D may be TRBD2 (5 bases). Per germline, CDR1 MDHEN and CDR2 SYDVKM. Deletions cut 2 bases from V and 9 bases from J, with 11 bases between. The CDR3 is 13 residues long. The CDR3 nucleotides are TGTGCCAGCAGTTTAACTAGTGTCGGTGAGCAGTTCTTC. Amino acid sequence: CASSLTSVGEQFF.

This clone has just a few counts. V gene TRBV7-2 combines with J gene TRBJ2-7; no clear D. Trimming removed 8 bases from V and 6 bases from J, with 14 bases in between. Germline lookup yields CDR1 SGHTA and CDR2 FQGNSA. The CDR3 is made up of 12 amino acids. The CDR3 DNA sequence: TGTGCCAGCTCCAAGACCCTTGGCGAGCAGTACTTC. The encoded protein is CASSKTLGEQYF.

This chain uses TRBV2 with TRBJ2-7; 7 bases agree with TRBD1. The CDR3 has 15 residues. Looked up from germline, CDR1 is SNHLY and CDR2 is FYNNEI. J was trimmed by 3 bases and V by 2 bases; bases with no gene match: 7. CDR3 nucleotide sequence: TGTGCCAGCAGTGAAAAGACAGGGATAAACTACGAGCAGTACTTC. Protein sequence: CASSEKTGINYEQYF.

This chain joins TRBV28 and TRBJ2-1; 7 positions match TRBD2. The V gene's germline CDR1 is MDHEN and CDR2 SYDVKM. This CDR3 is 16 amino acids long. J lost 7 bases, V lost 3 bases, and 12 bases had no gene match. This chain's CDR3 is CASSFPVAAGANEQFF. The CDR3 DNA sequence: TGTGCCAGCAGTTTCCCCGTAGCGGCGGGAGCGAATGAGCAGTTCTTC.

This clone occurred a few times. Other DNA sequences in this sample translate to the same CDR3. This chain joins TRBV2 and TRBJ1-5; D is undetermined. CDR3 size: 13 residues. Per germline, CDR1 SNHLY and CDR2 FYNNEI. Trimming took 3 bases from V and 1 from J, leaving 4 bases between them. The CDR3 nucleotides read TGTGCCAGCAGTGACCAGAGCAATCAGCCCCAGCATTTT. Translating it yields CASSDQSNQPQHF.

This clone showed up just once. CDR3 sequence: CASSLEGAPRQPQHF. The CDR3 nucleotides read TGTGCCAGCAGTTTGGAAGGGGCCCCCCGTCAGCCCCAGCATTTT. The chain links TRBV28 to TRBJ1-5; the D gene is possibly TRBD1 (5 bases). Germline V CDR1 and CDR2: MDHEN, SYDVKM. Trimming removed 3 bases from V and 6 bases from J, with 15 bases in between. The CDR3 runs to 15 residues.

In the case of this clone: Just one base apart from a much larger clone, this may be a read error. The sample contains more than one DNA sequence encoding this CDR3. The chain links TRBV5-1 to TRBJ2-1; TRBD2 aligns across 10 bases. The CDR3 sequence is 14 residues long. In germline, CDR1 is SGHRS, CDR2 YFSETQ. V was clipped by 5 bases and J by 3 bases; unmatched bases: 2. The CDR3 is CASRVAGGYNEQFF. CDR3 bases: TGCGCCAGCAGAGTAGCGGGAGGCTACAATGAGCAGTTCTTC.

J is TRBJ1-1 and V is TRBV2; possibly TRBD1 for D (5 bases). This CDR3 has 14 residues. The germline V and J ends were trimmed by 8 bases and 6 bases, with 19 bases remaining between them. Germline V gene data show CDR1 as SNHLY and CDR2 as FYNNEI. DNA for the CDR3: TGTGCCAGCTTGGACGTTGGGGGGTTGGCTGAAGCTTTCTTT. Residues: CASLDVGGLAEAFF.

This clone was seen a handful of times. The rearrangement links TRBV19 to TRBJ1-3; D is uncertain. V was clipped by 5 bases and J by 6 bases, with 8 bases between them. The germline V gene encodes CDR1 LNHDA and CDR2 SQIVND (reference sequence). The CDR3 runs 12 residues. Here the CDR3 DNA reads TGTGCCAGTAGTTCGTTTTCAAACACCATATATTTT. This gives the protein CASSSFSNTIYF.

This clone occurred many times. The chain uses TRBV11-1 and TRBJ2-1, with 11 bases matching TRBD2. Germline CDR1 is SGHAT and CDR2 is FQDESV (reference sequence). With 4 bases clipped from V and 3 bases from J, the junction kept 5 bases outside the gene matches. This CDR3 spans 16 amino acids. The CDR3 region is CASSSTSGSGYNEQFF. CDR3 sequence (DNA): TGTGCCAGCAGCTCTACTAGCGGGAGTGGCTACAATGAGCAGTTCTTC.

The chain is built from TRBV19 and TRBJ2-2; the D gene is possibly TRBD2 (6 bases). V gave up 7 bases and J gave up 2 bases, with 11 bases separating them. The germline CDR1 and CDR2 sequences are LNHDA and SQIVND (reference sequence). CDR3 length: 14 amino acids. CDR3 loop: CASTRGTNTGELFF. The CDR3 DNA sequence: TGTGCCAGTACTCGCGGGACCAACACCGGGGAGCTGTTTTTT.

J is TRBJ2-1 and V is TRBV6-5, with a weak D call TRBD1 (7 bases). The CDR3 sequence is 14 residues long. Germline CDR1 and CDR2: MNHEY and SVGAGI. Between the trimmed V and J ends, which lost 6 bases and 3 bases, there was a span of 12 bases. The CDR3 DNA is TGTGCCAGCAGATCCCAGGGGGGCTACAATGAGCAGTTCTTC. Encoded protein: CASRSQGGYNEQFF.

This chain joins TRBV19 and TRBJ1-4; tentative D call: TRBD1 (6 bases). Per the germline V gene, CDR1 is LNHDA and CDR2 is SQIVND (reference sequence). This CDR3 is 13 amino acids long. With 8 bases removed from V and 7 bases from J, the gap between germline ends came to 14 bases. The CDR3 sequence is CASSNTGAEKLFF. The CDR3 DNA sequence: TGTGCCAGTTCCAATACGGGGGCTGAAAAACTGTTTTTT.

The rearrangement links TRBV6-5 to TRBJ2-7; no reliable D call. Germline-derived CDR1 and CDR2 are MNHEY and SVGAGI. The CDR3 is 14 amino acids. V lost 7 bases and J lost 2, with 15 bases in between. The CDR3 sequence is CASITGTPPYEQYF. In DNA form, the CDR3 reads TGTGCCAGCATAACCGGAACGCCTCCCTACGAGCAGTACTTC.

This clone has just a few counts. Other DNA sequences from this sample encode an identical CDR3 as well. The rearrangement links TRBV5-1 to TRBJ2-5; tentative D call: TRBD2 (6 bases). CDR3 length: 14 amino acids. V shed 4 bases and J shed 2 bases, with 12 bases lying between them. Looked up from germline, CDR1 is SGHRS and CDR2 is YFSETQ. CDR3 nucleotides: TGCGCCAGCAGCGGGGGGAGAGAACAAGAGACCCAGTACTTC. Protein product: CASSGGREQETQYF.

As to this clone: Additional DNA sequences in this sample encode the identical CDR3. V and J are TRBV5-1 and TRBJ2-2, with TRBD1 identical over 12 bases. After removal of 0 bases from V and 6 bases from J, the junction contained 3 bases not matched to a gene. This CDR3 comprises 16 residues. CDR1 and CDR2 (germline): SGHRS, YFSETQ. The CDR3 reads CASSLAGTGGSGELFF. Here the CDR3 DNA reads TGCGCCAGCAGCTTGGCCGGGACAGGGGGCTCCGGGGAGCTGTTTTTT.

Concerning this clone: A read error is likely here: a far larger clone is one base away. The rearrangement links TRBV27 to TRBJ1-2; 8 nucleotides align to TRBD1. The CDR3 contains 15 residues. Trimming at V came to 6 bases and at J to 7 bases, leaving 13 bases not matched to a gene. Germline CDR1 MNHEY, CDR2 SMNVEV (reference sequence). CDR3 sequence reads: CASSRWTGSSSGYTF. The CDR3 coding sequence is TGTGCCAGCAGCCGTTGGACAGGGTCTAGCTCTGGCTACACCTTC.

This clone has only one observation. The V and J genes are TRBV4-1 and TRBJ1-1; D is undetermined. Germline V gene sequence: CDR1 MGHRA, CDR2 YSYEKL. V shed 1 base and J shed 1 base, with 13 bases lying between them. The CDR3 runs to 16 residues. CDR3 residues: CASSQARVPQNTEAFF. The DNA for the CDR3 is TGCGCCAGCAGCCAAGCGAGGGTTCCACAGAACACTGAAGCTTTCTTT.

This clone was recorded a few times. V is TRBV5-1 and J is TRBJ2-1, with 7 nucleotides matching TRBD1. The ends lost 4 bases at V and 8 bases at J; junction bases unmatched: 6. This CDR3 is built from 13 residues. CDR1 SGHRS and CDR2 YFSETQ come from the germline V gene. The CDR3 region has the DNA TGCGCCAGCAGCGTAGACAGGGATTATGAGCAGTTCTTC. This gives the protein CASSVDRDYEQFF.